Each of the 21 T cell receptor beta chains below was sequenced from the same sample in a study of blood T cells in healthy people across ages. The use of a sample-barcoded 5' primer and a J-beta primer mix characterized a second PCR of roughly 6 to 12 cycles. Via MiXCR, TCRdb re-called the 5' RACE reads, giving one row per CDR3 protein. The sample consists of roughly 640,000 distinct CDR3 sequences, about 30% of them appearing once. The sample comprised blood. The receptors shown here come from a woman of 80 years or more in good health.

Notes on this clonotype: A much bigger clone sits one base away, suggesting this may be a read error. This chain connects TRBV3-1 to TRBJ2-3; perhaps TRBD2 as D (7 bases). The CDR3 is 16 amino acids. Trimming shortened V by 1 base and J by 5 bases, and 16 bases separated the two germline ends. The V gene's germline CDR1 is LGHDT and CDR2 YNNKEL (reference sequence). CDR3 DNA sequence: TGTGCCAGCAGCCAAGGTCGGGGGGCGAGTAGAGATACGCAGTATTTT. Translation: CASSQGRGASRDTQYF.

This clonotype showed up many times. This sequence joins TRBV7-8 and TRBJ2-7; TRBD2 aligns across 13 bases. Germline-derived CDR1 and CDR2 are SGHVS and FQNEAQ. V dropped 4 bases and J dropped 5; count of bases not matched to a gene: 11. The CDR3 totals 17 residues. For the CDR3, the DNA is TGTGCCAGCAGCTACCAACAACTAGCGGGGGGGCCAGACGAGCAGTACTTC. Its translation: CASSYQQLAGGPDEQYF.

This clonotype occurred many times. CDR3 in amino acids: CASSGYGRGHGVYEQYF. The DNA of the CDR3 is TGTGCCAGCAGCGGCTACGGTAGGGGTCATGGGGTCTACGAGCAGTACTTC. This chain uses TRBV6-1 with TRBJ2-7, with a possible D match to TRBD1 (5 bases). There are 17 residues in the CDR3. From germline, CDR1 is MNHNS and CDR2 SASEGT. Trimming left V 6 bases short and J 3 bases short, with 24 bases between.

This clonotype was counted ten times or more. This sequence joins TRBV4-2 and TRBJ2-6; D ambiguous. CDR3 length: 17 residues. Germline V gene lookup returns CDR1 LGHNA and CDR2 YNFKEQ. V lost 0 bases and J 0 bases, leaving 9 bases between the germline ends. The CDR3 loop reads CASSQDMAVSGANVLTF. The CDR3 DNA is TGTGCCAGCAGCCAAGATATGGCTGTCTCTGGGGCCAACGTCCTGACTTTC.

This clonotype was seen ten or more times. This chain joins TRBV3-1 and TRBJ2-1; D uncertain. The V end was cut by 1 base, the J end by 9 bases, with 16 bases between. CDR1 is LGHDT, CDR2 YNNKEL, per germline (reference sequence). This CDR3 is built from 15 residues. The CDR3 DNA reads as TGTGCCAGCAGCCAAGCCCCCGACTGGGTCGGTGAGCAGTTCTTC. Its protein product is CASSQAPDWVGEQFF.

This clonotype has just a few counts. This rearrangement joins TRBV6-6 to TRBJ2-5, with 7 positions matching TRBD1. This CDR3 region has 17 residues. Germline V CDR1 and CDR2: MNHNY, SVGAGI (reference sequence). The V and J ends lost 7 bases and 11 bases, in that order; junction bases with no gene match: 25. In nucleotides, the CDR3 is TGTGCCAGCACCCGTAGATTACAGGGGATCGGCGGCAATGAGCAGTACTTC. The encoded protein is CASTRRLQGIGGNEQYF.

The chain has TRBV2 and TRBJ1-2; D possibly corresponds to TRBD1 (6 bases). V was cut by 8 bases and J by 6 bases, with 16 bases left in between. This CDR3 is 13 amino acids long. Germline values: CDR1 SNHLY, CDR2 FYNNEI. CDR3 coding DNA: TGTGCCAGCTCAGGGAACGGACAGAATGGCTACACCTTC. Translation gives CASSGNGQNGYTF.

This clonotype occurred many times. The V gene is TRBV5-6, the J gene TRBJ2-4, with 12 positions matching TRBD1. With V trimmed by 5 bases and J by 0 bases, 12 bases remained unmatched. The length of the CDR3 is 19 residues. Germline CDR1 and CDR2: SGHDT and YYEEEE. The CDR3 sequence is CASSYAGTGGPIAKNIQYF. CDR3 nucleotides: TGTGCCAGCAGTTACGCCGGGACAGGGGGCCCTATAGCCAAAAACATTCAGTACTTC. Full variable domain (rest looked up from reference TRBV5-6 and TRBJ2-4): DAGVTQSPTHLIKTRGQQVTLRCSPKSGHDTVSWYQQALGQGPQFIFQYYEEEERQRGNFPDRFSGHQFPNYSSELNVNALLLGDSALYLCASSYAGTGGPIAKNIQYFGAGTRLSVL.

On this clonotype: An end of the junction does not agree with germline; a read error may underlie this. This chain joins TRBV12-3 or TRBV12-4 and TRBJ2-3; 14 positions match TRBD2. This CDR3 is 16 amino acids long. The CDR3 loop reads CASRAGTSGGASTEYF. The CDR3 region has the DNA TGTGCCAGCAGAGCCGGGACTAGCGGGGGAGCTAGTACGGAGTATTTT.

This clonotype showed up just a few times. This chain connects TRBV29-1 to TRBJ2-7; 8 nucleotides align to TRBD1. The V gene's germline CDR1 is SQVTM and CDR2 ANQGSEA. The CDR3 consists of 12 residues. The CDR3 protein is CGAGTGSYEQYF. In DNA, the CDR3 is TGCGGCGCAGGGACAGGCTCCTACGAGCAGTACTTC.

A note on this clonotype: A much larger clone sits a single nucleotide away, making a read error possible. The V call is TRBV10-3, the J call TRBJ1-1; TRBD1 agrees at 7 bases. Per germline, CDR1 ENHRY and CDR2 SYGVKD. With 10 bases clipped from V and 10 bases from J, the junction kept 15 bases outside the gene matches. The CDR3 runs to 13 residues. The CDR3 DNA reads as TGTGCCACCGTCTCCGGGACAGCTAATGGAGCTTTCTTT. This translates into CATVSGTANGAFF.

This clonotype was seen only once. The chain recombines TRBV20-1 with TRBJ2-7; 7 nucleotides line up with TRBD1. The germline V gene encodes CDR1 DFQATT and CDR2 SNEGSKA (reference sequence). V shed 5 bases, J shed 0 bases, and the junction held 13 bases outside the gene matches. This CDR3 contains 16 residues. The CDR3 loop is CSAGYAGTDSSYEQYF. The CDR3 DNA follows: TGCAGTGCTGGATACGCCGGGACAGATAGCTCCTACGAGCAGTACTTC.

This clonotype was counted at least ten times. The chain employs TRBV7-2 and TRBJ2-5, with D tentatively TRBD2 (6 bases). Trimming left V 1 base short and J 4 bases short, with 13 bases between. In germline, CDR1 is SGHTA, CDR2 FQGNSA. The CDR3 spans 15 residues. The CDR3 here is CASSLVSRGGETQYF. CDR3 coding DNA: TGTGCCAGCAGCTTAGTATCGCGGGGAGGAGAGACCCAGTACTTC.

The chain combines TRBV12-3 or TRBV12-4 with TRBJ1-1; D is unresolved. The germline V and J ends were trimmed by 7 bases and 4 bases, with 13 bases remaining between them. The CDR3 is 13 amino acids. CDR3 in DNA: TGTGCCAGCACCGCGGCATGGGGCACTGAAGCTTTCTTT. Protein: CASTAAWGTEAFF.

Note on this clonotype: A much larger clone sits a single nucleotide away, making a read error possible. The chain joins TRBV7-2 to TRBJ2-3; tentative D call: TRBD2 (7 bases). Deletions cut 1 base from V and 4 bases from J, with 12 bases between. The CDR3 extends over 15 amino acids. Germline lookup yields CDR1 SGHTA and CDR2 FQGNSA. The CDR3 protein is CASSLGRGRADTQYF. In nucleotides, the CDR3 is TGTGCCAGCAGCTTAGGGCGGGGGCGCGCAGATACGCAGTATTTT. Based on the CDR3 plus reference TRBV7-2 and TRBJ2-3, the full variable domain is GAGVSQSPSNKVTEKGKDVELRCDPISGHTALYWYRQSLGQGLEFLIYFQGNSAPDKSGLPSDRFSAERTGGSVSTLTIQRTQQEDSAVYLCASSLGRGRADTQYFGPGTRLTVL.

Many counts were recorded for this clonotype. The rearrangement uses TRBV15 and TRBJ2-1, with 8 bases that match TRBD2. The germline gives CDR1 LNHNV, CDR2 YYDKDF (reference sequence). This CDR3 has 18 residues. Germline trimming cut 3 bases from V and 6 bases from J; bases unmatched to any gene: 16. The CDR3 here is CATSSPSGGIGNRNEQFF. As DNA, the CDR3 is TGTGCCACCAGCAGCCCCTCGGGGGGGATCGGGAATCGCAATGAGCAGTTCTTC.

On this clonotype: Given a much more abundant clone one base away, this may be a read error. The chain recombines TRBV5-5 with TRBJ2-5; D unresolved. Germline lookup yields CDR1 SGHKS and CDR2 YYEKEE (reference sequence). The CDR3 contains 12 residues. The V end lost 2 bases, the J end lost 11 bases, and 13 bases lay between the germline ends. DNA for the CDR3: TGTGCCAGCAGCTTTCCGGGCCCTGAGCAGTACTTC. Amino acid sequence: CASSFPGPEQYF. The complete variable domain, with remaining parts taken from reference TRBV5-5 and TRBJ2-5, reads DAGVTQSPTHLIKTRGQQVTLRCSPISGHKSVSWYQQVLGQGPQFIFQYYEKEERGRGNFPDRFSARQFPNYSSELNVNALLLGDSALYLCASSFPGPEQYFGPGTRLLVL.

This clonotype was counted many times. This chain joins TRBV7-2 and TRBJ1-2, with unresolved D. CDR1 is SGHTA and CDR2 is FQGNSA in the germline V gene. The CDR3 loop spans 13 amino acids. The V end lost 2 bases, the J end lost 0 bases, and 4 bases lay between the germline ends. CDR3 loop: CASSLSPNYGYTF. The CDR3 DNA is TGTGCCAGCAGCTTATCCCCTAACTATGGCTACACCTTC.

There are many counts of this clonotype. The V gene is TRBV6-5, the J gene TRBJ1-2; D call uncertain. V lost 6 bases and J 8 bases, leaving 13 bases between the germline ends. CDR1 is MNHEY, CDR2 SVGAGI, per germline. This CDR3 has 12 residues. The CDR3 loop is CASRGLATGYTF. The CDR3 DNA is TGTGCCAGCAGGGGGTTGGCGACCGGCTACACCTTC.

The chain joins TRBV7-8 to TRBJ2-3; D assignment may be TRBD1 or TRBD2 (7 bases each). V lost 5 bases, J lost 2 bases, and 17 bases lay in between. The CDR3 totals 16 residues. Germline V gives CDR1 SGHVS, CDR2 FQNEAQ. In DNA form, the CDR3 reads TGTGCCAGCAGCCCGACAGGGAGGGTTCTCACAGATACGCAGTATTTT. Translation gives CASSPTGRVLTDTQYF.

This clonotype was seen repeatedly, ten times or more. The chain joins TRBV30 to TRBJ2-1; no definite D call. Germline CDR1 and CDR2: GTSNPN and SVGIG (reference sequence). This CDR3 spans 14 amino acids. Trimming took off 0 bases at V and 12 bases at J, with 18 bases between the two ends. The chain's CDR3 is CAWSVAGNFLRQFF. DNA for the CDR3: TGTGCCTGGAGTGTAGCCGGCAACTTCCTTCGGCAGTTCTTC.